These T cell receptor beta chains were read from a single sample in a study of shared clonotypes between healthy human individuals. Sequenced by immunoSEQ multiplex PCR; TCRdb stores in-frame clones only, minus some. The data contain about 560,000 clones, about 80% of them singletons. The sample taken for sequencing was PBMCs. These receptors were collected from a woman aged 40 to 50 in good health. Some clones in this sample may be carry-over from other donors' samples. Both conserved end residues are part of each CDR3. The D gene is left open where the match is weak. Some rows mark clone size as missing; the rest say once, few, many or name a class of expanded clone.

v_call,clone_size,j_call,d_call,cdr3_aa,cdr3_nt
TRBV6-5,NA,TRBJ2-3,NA,CASSWVSTDTQYF,TGTGCCAGCAGTTGGGTGAGCACAGATACGCAGTATTTT
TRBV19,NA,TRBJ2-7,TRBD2,CASSPAGGRGTYEQYF,TGTGCCAGTAGTCCAGCAGGCGGGAGGGGAACCTACGAGCAGTACTTC
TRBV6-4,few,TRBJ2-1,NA,CASSDEAGYNEQFF,TGTGCCAGCAGTGACGAGGCGGGATACAATGAGCAGTTCTTC
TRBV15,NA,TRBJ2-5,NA,CATSRRDIFEETQYF,TGTGCCACCAGCCGCCGGGACATCTTCGAAGAGACCCAGTACTTC
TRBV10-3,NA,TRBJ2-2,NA,CAIQDRNTGELFF,TGTGCCATCCAGGACCGAAACACCGGGGAGCTGTTTTTT
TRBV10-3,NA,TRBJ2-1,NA,CASRGERAYNEQFF,TGTGCCTCCAGGGGGGAGCGGGCCTACAATGAGCAGTTCTTC
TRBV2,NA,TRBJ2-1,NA,CASSAGPYNEQFF,TGTGCCAGCAGTGCAGGGCCCTACAATGAGCAGTTCTTC
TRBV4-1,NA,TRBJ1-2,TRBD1,CASSQETGYSSFGYTF,TGCGCCAGCAGCCAAGAGACAGGGTATTCTTCCTTTGGCTACACCTTC
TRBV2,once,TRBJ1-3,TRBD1,CASKQGLLSGNTIYF,TGTGCCAGCAAACAGGGGCTACTCTCTGGAAACACCATATATTTT
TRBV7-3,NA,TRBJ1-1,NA,CASSSGSATGAFF,TGTGCCAGCAGCTCAGGGTCAGCTACGGGAGCTTTCTTT
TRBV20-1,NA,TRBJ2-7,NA,CGTRRAYEQYF,TGCGGCACACGGCGGGCCTACGAGCAGTACTTC
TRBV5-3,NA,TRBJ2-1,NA,CASSPSPQNEQFF,TGTGCCAGCAGCCCCTCTCCCCAGAATGAGCAGTTCTTC
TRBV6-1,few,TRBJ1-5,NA,CASSEFVSQPQHF,TGTGCCAGCAGTGAATTCGTTTCTCAGCCCCAGCATTTT
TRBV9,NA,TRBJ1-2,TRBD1,CASSPPGQGARGYTF,TGTGCCAGCAGCCCTCCGGGACAGGGGGCGCGTGGCTACACCTTC
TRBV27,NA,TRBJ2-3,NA,CASSPRVVLPDTQYF,TGTGCCAGCAGTCCCAGGGTGGTTCTTCCAGATACGCAGTATTTT
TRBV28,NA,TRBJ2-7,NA,CASSSRTTASSYEQYF,TGTGCCAGCAGTTCCCGCACAACCGCTTCGTCCTACGAGCAGTACTTC
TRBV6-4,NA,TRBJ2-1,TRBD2,CASSVGTSGDNEQFF,TGTGCCAGCAGTGTTGGGACTAGCGGAGACAATGAGCAGTTCTTC
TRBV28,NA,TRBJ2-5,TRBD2,CASSLTSGQETQYF,TGTGCCAGCAGTTTAACTAGCGGACAAGAGACCCAGTACTTC
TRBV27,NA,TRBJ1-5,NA,CASSLLGRARGDQPQHF,TGTGCCAGCAGTTTATTGGGAAGAGCAAGGGGGGATCAGCCCCAGCATTTT
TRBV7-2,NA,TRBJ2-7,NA,CASSQDEGQGVDEQYF,TGTGCCAGCAGCCAAGACGAGGGGCAGGGCGTCGACGAGCAGTACTTC
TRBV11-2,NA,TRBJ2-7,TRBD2,CASDSGNSYEQYF,TGTGCCTCAGACAGCGGGAACTCCTACGAGCAGTACTTC
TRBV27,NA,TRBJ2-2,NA,CASSLSQNTGELFF,TGTGCCAGCAGTTTATCCCAGAACACCGGGGAGCTGTTTTTT
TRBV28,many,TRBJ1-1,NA,CASTWSEGEAFF,TGTGCCAGCACATGGTCCGAGGGTGAAGCTTTCTTT
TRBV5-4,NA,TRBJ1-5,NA,CASSFWGGNQPQHF,TGTGCCAGCAGCTTTTGGGGTGGCAATCAGCCCCAGCATTTT
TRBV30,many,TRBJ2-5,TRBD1,CACTTGDAKRTQYF,TGTGCCTGTACCACAGGGGACGCCAAGAGAACCCAGTACTTC
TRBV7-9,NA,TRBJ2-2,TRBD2,CASSRSGSSTGELFF,TGTGCCAGCAGCCGGAGCGGGAGTAGTACCGGGGAGCTGTTTTTT
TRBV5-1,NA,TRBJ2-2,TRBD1,CASQKKQGAQDTGELFF,TGCGCCAGCCAAAAGAAACAGGGGGCGCAGGACACCGGGGAGCTGTTTTTT
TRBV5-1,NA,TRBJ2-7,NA,CASSLVQDPYEQYF,TGCGCCAGCAGCTTGGTTCAGGACCCTTACGAGCAGTACTTC
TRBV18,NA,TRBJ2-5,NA,CASSPPTGRETQYF,TGTGCCAGCTCACCCCCCACAGGGAGGGAGACCCAGTACTTC
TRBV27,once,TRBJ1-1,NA,CASSFWEGSRNTEAFF,TGTGCCAGCAGTTTTTGGGAGGGGTCTAGGAACACTGAAGCTTTCTTT
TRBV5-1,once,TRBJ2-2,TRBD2,CASSLRTSGRPGELFF,TGCGCCAGCAGCTTGAGAACTAGCGGGAGGCCCGGGGAGCTGTTTTTT
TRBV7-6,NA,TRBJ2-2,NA,CASSGYRVKELFF,TGTGCCAGCAGCGGATACAGGGTAAAGGAGCTGTTTTTT
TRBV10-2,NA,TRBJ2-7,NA,CASSLSYEQYF,TGCGCCAGCAGCCTCTCCTACGAGCAGTACTTC
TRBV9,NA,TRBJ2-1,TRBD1,CASSEGTGIDEQFF,TGTGCCAGCAGCGAGGGGACAGGGATCGATGAGCAGTTCTTC
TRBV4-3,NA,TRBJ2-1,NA,CASSQRGGTVYNEQFF,TGCGCCAGCAGCCAAAGAGGGGGGACGGTTTACAATGAGCAGTTCTTC
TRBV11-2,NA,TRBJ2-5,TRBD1,CASSSTGGQGETQYF,TGTGCCAGCAGCTCAACAGGCGGACAGGGAGAGACCCAGTACTTC
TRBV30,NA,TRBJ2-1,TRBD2,CARSKVAGGPGEQFF,TGTGCCAGGAGTAAGGTAGCGGGAGGGCCCGGTGAGCAGTTCTTC
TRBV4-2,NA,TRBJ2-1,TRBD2,CASSQETWTSGNEQFF,TGTGCCAGCAGCCAAGAAACCTGGACTAGCGGCAATGAGCAGTTCTTC
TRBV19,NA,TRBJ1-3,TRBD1,CASSRTGLETAGYF,TGTGCCAGTAGTAGGACAGGCCTGGAAACAGCGGGGTATTTT
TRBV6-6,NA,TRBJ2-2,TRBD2,CASFSSGSSNTGELFF,TGTGCCAGCTTTTCTAGCGGGAGTTCGAACACCGGGGAGCTGTTTTTT
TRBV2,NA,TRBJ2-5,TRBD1,CASSATARRTGIGQETQYF,TGTGCCAGCAGTGCCACAGCTAGGCGGACAGGGATAGGGCAAGAGACCCAGTACTTC
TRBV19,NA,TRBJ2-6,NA,CASYGIEGSGANVLTF,TGTGCCAGTTATGGGATTGAGGGCTCTGGGGCCAACGTCCTGACTTTC
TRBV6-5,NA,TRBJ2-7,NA,CASSYSPGGGGYEQYF,TGTGCCAGCAGTTACTCGCCGGGGGGCGGCGGCTACGAGCAGTACTTC
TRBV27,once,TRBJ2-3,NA,CASRVWGTDTQYF,TGTGCCAGCAGGGTCTGGGGCACAGATACGCAGTATTTT
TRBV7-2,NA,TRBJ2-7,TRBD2,CASSLGWASGRAGAYEQYF,TGTGCCAGCAGCTTAGGTTGGGCTAGCGGGAGGGCCGGCGCCTACGAGCAGTACTTC
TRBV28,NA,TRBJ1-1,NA,CASSPPPGGEAFF,TGTGCCAGCAGTCCCCCCCCGGGTGGTGAAGCTTTCTTT
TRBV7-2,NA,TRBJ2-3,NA,CASSQGWLRRAGYTQYF,TGTGCCAGCAGCCAGGGGTGGTTGCGGCGGGCCGGTTATACGCAGTATTTT
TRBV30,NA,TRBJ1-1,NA,CAWSEVGLGNTEAFF,TGTGCCTGGAGCGAAGTAGGACTTGGGAACACTGAAGCTTTCTTT
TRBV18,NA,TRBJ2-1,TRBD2,CASSPPSGIVNEQFF,TGTGCCAGCTCACCGCCTAGCGGTATCGTCAATGAGCAGTTCTTC
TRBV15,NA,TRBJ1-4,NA,CATSRGAGRGYEKLFF,TGTGCCACCAGCAGAGGCGCGGGGCGGGGATATGAAAAACTGTTTTTT
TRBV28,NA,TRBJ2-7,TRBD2,CASDSGGRYEQYF,TGTGCCAGCGATAGCGGGGGGAGGTACGAGCAGTACTTC
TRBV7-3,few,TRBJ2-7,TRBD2,CASSLTGTSGNEQYF,TGTGCCAGCAGCTTAACTGGGACTAGCGGCAACGAGCAGTACTTC
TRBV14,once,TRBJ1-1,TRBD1,CASSRQGPSEAFF,TGTGCCAGCAGTCGACAGGGTCCGAGTGAAGCTTTCTTT
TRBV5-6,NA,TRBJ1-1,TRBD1,CASSPSDRGGTEAFF,TGTGCCAGCAGCCCGTCTGACAGGGGAGGCACTGAAGCTTTCTTT
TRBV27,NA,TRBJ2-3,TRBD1,CASRLGQTGTDTQYF,TGTGCCAGCAGACTGGGACAGACCGGCACAGATACGCAGTATTTT
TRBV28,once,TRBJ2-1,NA,CASRLSLSSYNEQFF,TGTGCCAGCAGACTCAGTTTAAGCTCCTACAATGAGCAGTTCTTC